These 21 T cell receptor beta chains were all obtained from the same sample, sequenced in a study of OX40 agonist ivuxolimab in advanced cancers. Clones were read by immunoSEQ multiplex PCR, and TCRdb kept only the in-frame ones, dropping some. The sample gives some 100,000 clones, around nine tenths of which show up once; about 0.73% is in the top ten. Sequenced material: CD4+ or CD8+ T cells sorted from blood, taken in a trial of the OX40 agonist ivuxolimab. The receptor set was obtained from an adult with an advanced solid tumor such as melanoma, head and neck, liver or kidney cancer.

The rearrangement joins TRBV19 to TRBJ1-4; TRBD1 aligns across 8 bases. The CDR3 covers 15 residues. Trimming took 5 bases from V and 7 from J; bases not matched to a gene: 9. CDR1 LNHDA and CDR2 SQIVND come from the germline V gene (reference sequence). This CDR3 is CASSGIRTGSEKLFF. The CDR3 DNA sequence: TGTGCCAGTAGTGGAATAAGGACAGGGAGTGAAAAACTGTTTTTT.

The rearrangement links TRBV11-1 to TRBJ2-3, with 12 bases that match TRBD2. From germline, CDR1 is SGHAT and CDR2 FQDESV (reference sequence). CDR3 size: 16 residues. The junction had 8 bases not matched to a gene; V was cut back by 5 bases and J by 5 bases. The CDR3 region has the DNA TGTGCCAGCAGCGACCCGACTAGCGGGAGTGTAGATACGCAGTATTTT. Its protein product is CASSDPTSGSVDTQYF.

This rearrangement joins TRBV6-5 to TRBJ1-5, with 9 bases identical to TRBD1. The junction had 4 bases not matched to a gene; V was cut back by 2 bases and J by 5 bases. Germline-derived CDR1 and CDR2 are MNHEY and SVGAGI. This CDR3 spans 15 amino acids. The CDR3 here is CASSYRGQGDQPQHF. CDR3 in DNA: TGTGCCAGCAGTTACCGGGGACAGGGCGATCAGCCCCAGCATTTT.

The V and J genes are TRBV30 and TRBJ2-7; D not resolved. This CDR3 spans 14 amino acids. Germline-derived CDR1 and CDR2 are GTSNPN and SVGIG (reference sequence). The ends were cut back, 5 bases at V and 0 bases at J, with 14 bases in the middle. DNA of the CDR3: TGTGCCTGGGAAAGAGAGCGAGACTCCTACGAGCAGTACTTC. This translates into CAWERERDSYEQYF.

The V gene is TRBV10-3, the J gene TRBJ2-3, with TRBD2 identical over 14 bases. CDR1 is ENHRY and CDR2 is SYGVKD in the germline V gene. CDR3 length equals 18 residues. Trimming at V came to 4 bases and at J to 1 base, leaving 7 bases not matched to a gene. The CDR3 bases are TGTGCCATCAGTGTGGGGACTAGCGGGAGTAGGGGCACAGATACGCAGTATTTT. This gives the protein CAISVGTSGSRGTDTQYF.

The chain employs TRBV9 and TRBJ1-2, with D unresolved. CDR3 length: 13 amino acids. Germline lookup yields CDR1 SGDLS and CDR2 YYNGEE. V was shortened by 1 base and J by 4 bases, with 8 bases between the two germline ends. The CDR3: CASSVPGIYGYTF. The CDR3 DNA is TGTGCCAGCAGCGTACCAGGAATCTATGGCTACACCTTC.

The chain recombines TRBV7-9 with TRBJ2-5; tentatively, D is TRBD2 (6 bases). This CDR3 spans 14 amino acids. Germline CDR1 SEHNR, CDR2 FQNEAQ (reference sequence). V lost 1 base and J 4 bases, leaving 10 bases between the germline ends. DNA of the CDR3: TGTGCCAGCAGCTTAGGTCTAGCGATAGAGACCCAGTACTTC. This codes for CASSLGLAIETQYF.

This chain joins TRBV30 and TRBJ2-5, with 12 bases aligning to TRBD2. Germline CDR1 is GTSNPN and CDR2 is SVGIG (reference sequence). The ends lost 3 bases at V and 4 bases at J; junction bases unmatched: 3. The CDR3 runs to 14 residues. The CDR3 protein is CAWSSSGRGETQYF. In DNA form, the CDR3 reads TGTGCCTGGAGCTCTAGCGGGAGGGGAGAGACCCAGTACTTC.

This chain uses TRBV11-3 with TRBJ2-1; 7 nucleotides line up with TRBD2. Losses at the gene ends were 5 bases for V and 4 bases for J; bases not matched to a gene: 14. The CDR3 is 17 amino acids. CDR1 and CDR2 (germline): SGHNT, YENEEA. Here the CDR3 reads CASSRREGLVPYNEQFF. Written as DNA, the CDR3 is TGTGCCAGCAGCCGGAGGGAGGGCTTAGTTCCGTACAATGAGCAGTTCTTC.

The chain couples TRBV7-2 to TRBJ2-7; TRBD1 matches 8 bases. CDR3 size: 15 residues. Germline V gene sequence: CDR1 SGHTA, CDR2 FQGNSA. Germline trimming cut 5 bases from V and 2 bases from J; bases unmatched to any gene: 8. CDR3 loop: CASSSAGTGPYEQYF. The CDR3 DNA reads TGTGCCAGCAGCAGTGCCGGGACAGGACCCTACGAGCAGTACTTC. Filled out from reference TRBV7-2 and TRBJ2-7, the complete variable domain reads GAGVSQSPSNKVTEKGKDVELRCDPISGHTALYWYRQSLGQGLEFLIYFQGNSAPDKSGLPSDRFSAERTGGSVSTLTIQRTQQEDSAVYLCASSSAGTGPYEQYFGPGTRLTVT.

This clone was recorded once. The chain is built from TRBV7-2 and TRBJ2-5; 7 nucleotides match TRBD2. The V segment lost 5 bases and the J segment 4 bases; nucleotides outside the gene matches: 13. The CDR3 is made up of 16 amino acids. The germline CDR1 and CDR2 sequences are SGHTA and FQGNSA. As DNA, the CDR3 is TGTGCCAGCAGCCCCCCCAAGTGGGAGGGTCGAGAGACCCAGTACTTC. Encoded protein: CASSPPKWEGRETQYF. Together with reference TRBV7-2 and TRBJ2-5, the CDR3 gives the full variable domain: GAGVSQSPSNKVTEKGKDVELRCDPISGHTALYWYRQSLGQGLEFLIYFQGNSAPDKSGLPSDRFSAERTGGSVSTLTIQRTQQEDSAVYLCASSPPKWEGRETQYFGPGTRLLVL.

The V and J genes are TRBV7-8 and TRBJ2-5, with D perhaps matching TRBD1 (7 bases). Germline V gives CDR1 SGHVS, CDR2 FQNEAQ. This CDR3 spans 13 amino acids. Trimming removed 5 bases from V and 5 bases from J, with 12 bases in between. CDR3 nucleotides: TGTGCCAGCAGCACCAGGGGGGTGGAGACCCAGTACTTC. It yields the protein CASSTRGVETQYF.

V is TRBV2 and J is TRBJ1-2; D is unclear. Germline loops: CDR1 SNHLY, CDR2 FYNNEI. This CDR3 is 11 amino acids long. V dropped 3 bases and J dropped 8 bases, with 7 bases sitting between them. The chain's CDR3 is CASSDPSGYTF. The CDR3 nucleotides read TGTGCCAGCAGTGACCCTAGCGGCTACACCTTC.

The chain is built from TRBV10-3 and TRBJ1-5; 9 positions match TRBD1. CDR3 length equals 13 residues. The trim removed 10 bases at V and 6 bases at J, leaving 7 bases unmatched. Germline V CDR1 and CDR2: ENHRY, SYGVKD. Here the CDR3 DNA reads TGTGCCAGCAGGGACAGGGAGAGTCAGCCCCAGCATTTT. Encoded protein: CASRDRESQPQHF.

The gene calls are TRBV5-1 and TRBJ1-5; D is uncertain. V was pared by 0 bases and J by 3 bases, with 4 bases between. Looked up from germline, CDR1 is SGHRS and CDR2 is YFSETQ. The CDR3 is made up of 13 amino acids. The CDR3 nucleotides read TGCGCCAGCAGCTTGGAGTACAATCAGCCCCAGCATTTT. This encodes CASSLEYNQPQHF. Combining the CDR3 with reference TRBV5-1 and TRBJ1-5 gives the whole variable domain KAGVTQTPRYLIKTRGQQVTLSCSPISGHRSVSWYQQTPGQGLQFLFEYFSETQRNKGNFPGRFSGRQFSNSRSEMNVSTLELGDSALYLCASSLEYNQPQHFGDGTRLSIL.

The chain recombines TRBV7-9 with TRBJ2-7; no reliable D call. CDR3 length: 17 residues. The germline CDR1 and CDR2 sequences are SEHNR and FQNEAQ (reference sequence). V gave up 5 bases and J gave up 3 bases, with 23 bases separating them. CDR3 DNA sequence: TGTGCCAGCAGCAGCTTACAAACCCAACATAGCCTCTACGAGCAGTACTTC. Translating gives CASSSLQTQHSLYEQYF. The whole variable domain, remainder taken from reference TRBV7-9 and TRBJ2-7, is DTGVSQNPRHKITKRGQNVTFRCDPISEHNRLYWYRQTLGQGPEFLTYFQNEAQLEKSRLLSDRFSAERPKGSFSTLEIQRTEQGDSAMYLCASSSLQTQHSLYEQYFGPGTRLTVT.

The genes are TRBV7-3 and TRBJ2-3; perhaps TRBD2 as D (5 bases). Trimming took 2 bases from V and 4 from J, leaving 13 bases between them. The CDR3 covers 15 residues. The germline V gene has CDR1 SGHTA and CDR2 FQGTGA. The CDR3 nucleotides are TGTGCCAGCAGCTTATCACCGGACGGGGCAGATACGCAGTATTTT. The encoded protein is CASSLSPDGADTQYF. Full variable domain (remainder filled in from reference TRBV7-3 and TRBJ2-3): GAGVSQTPSNKVTEKGKYVELRCDPISGHTALYWYRQSLGQGPEFLIYFQGTGAADDSGLPNDRFFAVRPEGSVSTLKIQRTERGDSAVYLCASSLSPDGADTQYFGPGTRLTVL.

CDR3 in DNA: TGTGCCAGCGGACAGGGGGCATCCTACGAGCAGTACTTC. This codes for CASGQGASYEQYF. V and J are TRBV6-5 and TRBJ2-7; 11 positions match TRBD1. The CDR3 runs to 13 residues. J lost 1 base, V lost 8 bases, and 1 base had no gene match. Germline-derived CDR1 and CDR2 are MNHEY and SVGAGI.

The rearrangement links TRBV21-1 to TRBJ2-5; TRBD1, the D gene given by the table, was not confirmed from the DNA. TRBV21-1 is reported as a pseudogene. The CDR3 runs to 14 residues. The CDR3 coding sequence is TGTGCCAGCAGCACAGGGGTGAGGTACGAGACCCAGTACTTC. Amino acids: CASSTGVRYETQYF.

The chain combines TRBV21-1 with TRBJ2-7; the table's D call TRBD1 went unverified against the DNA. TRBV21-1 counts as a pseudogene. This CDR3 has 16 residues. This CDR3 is CASSKKTGTGASEQYF. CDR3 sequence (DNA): TGTGCCAGCAGCAAAAAGACCGGGACAGGGGCATCCGAGCAGTACTTC.

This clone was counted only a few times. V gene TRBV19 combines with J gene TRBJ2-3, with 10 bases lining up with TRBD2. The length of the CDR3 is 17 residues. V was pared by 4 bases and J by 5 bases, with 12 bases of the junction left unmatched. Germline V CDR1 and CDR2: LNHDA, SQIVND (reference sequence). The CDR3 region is CASSSISGRADGDTQYF. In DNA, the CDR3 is TGTGCCAGTAGTAGCATAAGCGGGAGGGCCGATGGAGATACGCAGTATTTT.